These 25 T cell receptor beta chains originate from one sample sequenced in a study of blood T cell repertoires in COVID-19. Assay used: immunoSEQ multiplex PCR; TCRdb lists only in-frame clones, some missing. The data show a few hundred thousand clones, about 90% seen once. The specimen was PBMCs or T cells enriched from blood (not recorded which). All receptors come from a woman aged 18-35 years with acute COVID-19.

The V call is TRBV2, the J call TRBJ1-4; D remains ambiguous. The length of the CDR3 is 15 residues. Germline values: CDR1 SNHLY, CDR2 FYNNEI. Trimming left V 5 bases short and J 0 bases short, with 10 bases between. The CDR3 sequence is CASSNSFPTNEKLFF. The CDR3 region has the DNA TGTGCCAGCAGTAACAGCTTTCCAACTAATGAAAAACTGTTTTTT. The whole variable domain, filled in from reference TRBV2 and TRBJ1-4, reads EPEVTQTPSHQVTQMGQEVILRCVPISNHLYFYWYRQILGQKVEFLVSFYNNEISEKSEIFDDQFSVERPDGSNFTLKIRSTKLEDSAMYFCASSNSFPTNEKLFFGSGTQLSVL.

The rearrangement links TRBV29-1 to TRBJ2-5; weak D call: TRBD1 (7 bases). V lost 3 bases, J lost 2 bases, and 10 bases lay in between. Germline lookup yields CDR1 SQVTM and CDR2 ANQGSEA. This CDR3 region has 13 residues. CDR3 sequence (DNA): TGCAGCGTTGACAGGGGGAGGCAAGAGACCCAGTACTTC. Protein sequence: CSVDRGRQETQYF. The full variable domain, completed using reference TRBV29-1 and TRBJ2-5, is SAVISQKPSRDICQRGTSLTIQCQVDSQVTMMFWYRQQPGQSLTLIATANQGSEATYESGFVIDKFPISRPNLTFSTLTVSNMSPEDSSIYLCSVDRGRQETQYFGPGTRLLVL.

The CDR3 nucleotides are TGTGCCAGTAGCGGGACAGGGGGGGGACAGCCCCAGCATTTT. This gives the protein CASSGTGGGQPQHF. The chain is built from TRBV19 and TRBJ1-5; 11 bases are shared with TRBD1. This CDR3 region has 14 residues. The germline V gene encodes CDR1 LNHDA and CDR2 SQIVND (reference sequence). The junction had 5 bases not matched to a gene; V was cut back by 6 bases and J by 7 bases. The complete variable domain, with remaining parts taken from reference TRBV19 and TRBJ1-5, reads DGGITQSPKYLFRKEGQNVTLSCEQNLNHDAMYWYRQDPGQGLRLIYYSQIVNDFQKGDIAEGYSVSREKKESFPLTVTSAQKNPTAFYLCASSGTGGGQPQHFGDGTRLSIL.

The rearrangement joins TRBV25-1 to TRBJ2-2; the match to TRBD2 covers 8 bases. The CDR3 runs 14 residues. With V trimmed by 2 bases and J by 6 bases, 2 bases remained unmatched. CDR1 and CDR2 from the germline V gene are MGHDK and SYGVNS. The CDR3 spells CASSEIAGPGELFF. CDR3 DNA sequence: TGTGCCAGCAGTGAAATAGCGGGACCCGGGGAGCTGTTTTTT.

This clone is a singleton in its sample. J is TRBJ1-2 and V is TRBV6-1; no clear D gene. V shed 1 base and J shed 4 bases, with 13 bases lying between them. Germline lookup yields CDR1 MNHNS and CDR2 SASEGT. The CDR3 has 15 amino acids. The CDR3 bases are TGTGCCAGCAGTGAAGGAAGCCCACCTATCTATGGCTACACCTTC. Its protein is CASSEGSPPIYGYTF.

The chain uses TRBV29-1 and TRBJ1-1; maybe TRBD1 (6 bases). The CDR3 runs 12 residues. V was pared by 4 bases and J by 7 bases, with 13 bases between. Germline values: CDR1 SQVTM, CDR2 ANQGSEA. CDR3 nucleotides: TGCAGCGTTGCCCCTGACAGGTATGAAGCTTTCTTT. Translating it yields CSVAPDRYEAFF.

CDR3 loop: CASSFVTGGGGTEAFF. The CDR3 DNA reads as TGTGCCAGCAGCTTCGTGACAGGGGGCGGGGGGACTGAAGCTTTCTTT. The J gene is TRBJ1-1, the V gene TRBV5-4; 10 bases fit TRBD1. Per the germline V gene, CDR1 is SGHNT and CDR2 is YYREEE (reference sequence). With V trimmed by 2 bases and J by 5 bases, 9 bases remained unmatched. CDR3 length equals 16 residues.

This clone came up once. V is TRBV25-1 and J is TRBJ2-7, with 9 nucleotides matching TRBD2. The CDR3 contains 12 residues. Per the germline V gene, CDR1 is MGHDK and CDR2 is SYGVNS. V lost 7 bases and J lost 5; bases outside the gene matches: 3. As DNA, the CDR3 is TGTGCCAGCAATAGCGGGAGCGACGAGCAGTACTTC. It codes for CASNSGSDEQYF.

The CDR3 here is CASSFHRDRGRDYGYTF. The CDR3 region has the DNA TGTGCCAGCAGCTTTCACCGGGACAGGGGGCGCGACTATGGCTACACCTTC. This rearrangement joins TRBV7-9 to TRBJ1-2; TRBD1 aligns across 12 bases. The CDR3 consists of 17 residues. With V trimmed by 3 bases and J by 3 bases, 8 bases remained unmatched. CDR1 SEHNR and CDR2 FQNEAQ come from the germline V gene (reference sequence). The whole variable domain, filled in from reference TRBV7-9 and TRBJ1-2, reads DTGVSQNPRHKITKRGQNVTFRCDPISEHNRLYWYRQTLGQGPEFLTYFQNEAQLEKSRLLSDRFSAERPKGSFSTLEIQRTEQGDSAMYLCASSFHRDRGRDYGYTFGSGTRLTVV.

The chain couples TRBV30 to TRBJ2-1, with 9 nucleotides matching TRBD2. The length of the CDR3 is 16 residues. Per the germline V gene, CDR1 is GTSNPN and CDR2 is SVGIG (reference sequence). Losses at the gene ends were 4 bases for V and 2 bases for J; bases not matched to a gene: 9. The CDR3 nucleotides are TGTGCCTGGAATGGCGGGAGGGTTCGGACCTACAATGAGCAGTTCTTC. It specifies CAWNGGRVRTYNEQFF.

J is TRBJ2-3 and V is TRBV7-8; TRBD2 matches at 7 bases. Germline-derived CDR1 and CDR2 are SGHVS and FQNEAQ. V gave up 5 bases and J gave up 2 bases; unmatched junction bases: 7. This CDR3 region has 15 residues. CDR3 in amino acids: CASSPLGLHTDTQYF. The DNA for the CDR3 is TGTGCCAGCAGCCCCCTGGGACTACACACAGATACGCAGTATTTT. The complete variable domain, with remaining parts taken from reference TRBV7-8 and TRBJ2-3, reads GAGVSQSPRYKVAKRGQDVALRCDPISGHVSLFWYQQALGQGPEFLTYFQNEAQLDKSGLPSDRFFAERPEGSVSTLKIQRTQQEDSAVYLCASSPLGLHTDTQYFGPGTRLTVL.

This rearrangement joins TRBV6-4 to TRBJ1-5; TRBD1 matches at 7 bases. After removal of 8 bases from V and 6 bases from J, the junction contained 10 bases not matched to a gene. Germline CDR1 is MRHNA and CDR2 is SNTAGT. The CDR3 spans 14 residues. The CDR3 sequence is CASSLEGGSQPQHF. CDR3 DNA: TGTGCCAGCTCGCTCGAAGGGGGCTCTCAGCCCCAGCATTTT.

The genes are TRBV11-2 and TRBJ2-3; 9 nucleotides line up with TRBD2. Trimming took 3 bases from V and 3 from J; bases not matched to a gene: 7. Germline loops: CDR1 SGHAT, CDR2 FQNNGV. This CDR3 region has 16 residues. The DNA for the CDR3 is TGTGCCAGCAGCTTCCGCGGGAGGGGAGGGACAGATACGCAGTATTTT. The encoded protein is CASSFRGRGGTDTQYF.

This chain uses TRBV5-1 with TRBJ1-2, with 9 bases fitting TRBD1. CDR1 and CDR2 from the germline V gene are SGHRS and YFSETQ. This CDR3 is built from 15 residues. The V segment lost 4 bases and the J segment 7 bases; nucleotides outside the gene matches: 11. In DNA form, the CDR3 reads TGCGCCAGCAGCCAGGGGACAGGGCAATTGGGTGGCTACACCTTC. This codes for CASSQGTGQLGGYTF.

The chain employs TRBV28 and TRBJ1-2, with 7 positions matching TRBD1. Germline CDR1 and CDR2: MDHEN and SYDVKM. V gave up 3 bases and J gave up 4 bases; unmatched junction bases: 8. This CDR3 region has 15 residues. The CDR3 sequence is CASSFSGTESYGYTF. The CDR3 DNA reads as TGTGCCAGCAGTTTCTCCGGGACAGAGTCCTATGGCTACACCTTC.

The chain links TRBV19 to TRBJ2-7; TRBD2 might be the D (5 bases). Trimming left V 3 bases short and J 4 bases short, with 13 bases between. This CDR3 is 14 amino acids long. Germline V gene sequence: CDR1 LNHDA, CDR2 SQIVND (reference sequence). The CDR3 DNA is TGTGCCAGTAGTATTGAGGGAGACTCGTACGAGCAGTACTTC. Translating it yields CASSIEGDSYEQYF.

The chain is built from TRBV2 and TRBJ2-7, with D possibly being TRBD1 (5 bases). The germline gives CDR1 SNHLY, CDR2 FYNNEI. This CDR3 is 12 amino acids long. Trimming stripped 4 bases from V and 5 bases from J, with 9 bases between. The CDR3 sequence: CASSVGAHEQYF. DNA for the CDR3: TGTGCCAGCAGTGTAGGGGCCCACGAGCAGTACTTC.

This chain uses TRBV4-1 with TRBJ2-1; 8 bases match TRBD2. The CDR3 has 18 residues. The J segment lost 9 bases and the V segment lost 0 bases, leaving 16 bases of the junction unmatched. Germline CDR1 MGHRA, CDR2 YSYEKL. CDR3 in amino acids: CASSQDPGGAGGLFEQFF. The CDR3, as DNA: TGCGCCAGCAGCCAAGATCCGGGGGGGGCGGGAGGTTTGTTTGAGCAGTTCTTC.

As DNA, the CDR3 is TGTGCTAGTGGTTTGTCCCGGACTAGCGGGAGCTCCTACGAGCAGTACTTC. It yields the protein CASGLSRTSGSSYEQYF. The V gene is TRBV12-5, the J gene TRBJ2-7; 13 bases match TRBD2. Germline CDR1 is LGHNT and CDR2 is FRNRAP. The J segment lost 0 bases and the V segment lost 2 bases, leaving 4 bases of the junction unmatched. The CDR3 spans 17 residues.

The chain is built from TRBV9 and TRBJ2-1; possible D gene TRBD1, 6 bases. Trimming removed 0 bases from V and 5 bases from J, with 9 bases in between. This CDR3 contains 14 residues. Germline CDR1 and CDR2: SGDLS and YYNGEE. CDR3 sequence reads: CASSVGTVHNEQFF. The CDR3 DNA sequence: TGTGCCAGCAGCGTAGGGACAGTACACAATGAGCAGTTCTTC.

The chain joins TRBV2 to TRBJ2-1, with D possibly being TRBD2 (6 bases). This CDR3 spans 15 amino acids. Germline-derived CDR1 and CDR2 are SNHLY and FYNNEI. V was pared by 4 bases and J by 6 bases, with 16 bases between. CDR3 coding DNA: TGTGCCAGCAGTGTGTTCCGGGACTCGGCCAATGAGCAGTTCTTC. Residues: CASSVFRDSANEQFF.

The rearrangement joins TRBV5-1 to TRBJ2-7; a weak D match, TRBD1 (6 bases). CDR1 SGHRS and CDR2 YFSETQ come from the germline V gene. V was clipped by 0 bases and J by 3 bases, with 10 bases between them. The CDR3 totals 14 residues. CDR3 sequence reads: CASSLGTDFYEQYF. The CDR3 DNA follows: TGCGCCAGCAGCTTGGGGACAGACTTCTACGAGCAGTACTTC.

The chain employs TRBV27 and TRBJ1-6; 7 positions match TRBD1. This CDR3 has 20 amino acids. Germline CDR1 is MNHEY and CDR2 is SMNVEV (reference sequence). The trim removed 5 bases at V and 0 bases at J, leaving 16 bases unmatched. CDR3 sequence reads: CASSGPGQSYGGSYNSPLHF. In DNA, the CDR3 is TGTGCCAGCAGTGGTCCGGGACAGTCCTACGGAGGCTCCTATAATTCACCCCTCCACTTT.

DNA for the CDR3: TGTGCCACCAGTTTCATGACTGAAGCTTTCTTT. This gives the protein CATSFMTEAFF. The gene calls are TRBV24-1 and TRBJ1-1; D call uncertain. The CDR3 runs 11 residues. V lost 6 bases and J lost 5, with 6 bases in between. Germline V gene lookup returns CDR1 KGHDR and CDR2 SFDVKD.

V is TRBV28 and J is TRBJ1-5; D possibly corresponds to TRBD1 (6 bases). The V and J ends lost 3 bases and 3 bases respectively, with 21 bases between them. The V gene's germline CDR1 is MDHEN and CDR2 SYDVKM. The CDR3 runs 18 residues. The CDR3, as DNA: TGTGCCAGCAGTTTTGGCGGGAGGGGGGGGTCGGCCAATCAGCCCCAGCATTTT. This translates into CASSFGGRGGSANQPQHF.